These 4 T cell receptor beta chains came from one sample sequenced in a study of blood T cell repertoires in COVID-19. Repertoires were generated with immunoSEQ multiplex PCR, while TCRdb's copy carries only in-frame clones and drops some. The sample lists 400,000 or so clones; approximately 85% were seen once. The specimen was PBMCs or T cells enriched from blood (not recorded which). These receptors were collected from a woman aged 40 to 50 with acute COVID-19.

This chain links TRBV19 with TRBJ1-1; TRBD1 matches at 11 bases. Per germline, CDR1 LNHDA and CDR2 SQIVND (reference sequence). The CDR3 is 22 amino acids. Unmatched junction bases numbered 18, after V lost 0 bases and J lost 0 bases. The CDR3 loop reads CASSIDQWTGGLAGNMNTEAFF. The CDR3 DNA is TGTGCCAGTAGTATAGATCAGTGGACAGGGGGCCTGGCCGGTAACATGAACACTGAAGCTTTCTTT. Filled out from reference TRBV19 and TRBJ1-1, the complete variable domain reads DGGITQSPKYLFRKEGQNVTLSCEQNLNHDAMYWYRQDPGQGLRLIYYSQIVNDFQKGDIAEGYSVSREKKESFPLTVTSAQKNPTAFYLCASSIDQWTGGLAGNMNTEAFFGQGTRLTVV.

This clone showed up just a few times. V and J are TRBV11-2 and TRBJ2-1; D remains unclear. Trimming took 0 bases from V and 0 from J, leaving 3 bases between them. The length of the CDR3 is 14 residues. CDR1 and CDR2 from the germline V gene are SGHAT and FQNNGV. The CDR3 sequence: CASSLESSYNEQFF. DNA of the CDR3: TGTGCCAGCAGCTTAGAGAGCTCCTACAATGAGCAGTTCTTC.

The V call is TRBV19, the J call TRBJ2-5; D remains unclear. V lost 3 bases and J 7 bases, leaving 15 bases between the germline ends. The CDR3 loop spans 14 amino acids. Germline CDR1 reads LNHDA; CDR2 reads SQIVND (reference sequence). CDR3 region: CASSIAVPSGTQYF. The CDR3 region has the DNA TGTGCCAGTAGTATCGCGGTCCCCTCCGGGACCCAGTACTTC.

V is TRBV6-4 and J is TRBJ2-3; 9 bases align to TRBD1. The trim removed 6 bases at V and 4 bases at J, leaving 14 bases unmatched. The CDR3 consists of 17 residues. Germline CDR1 MRHNA, CDR2 SNTAGT. The CDR3 reads CASRGDTGTGQPDTQYF. CDR3 nucleotides: TGTGCCAGCAGAGGAGATACCGGGACAGGGCAGCCAGATACGCAGTATTTT.